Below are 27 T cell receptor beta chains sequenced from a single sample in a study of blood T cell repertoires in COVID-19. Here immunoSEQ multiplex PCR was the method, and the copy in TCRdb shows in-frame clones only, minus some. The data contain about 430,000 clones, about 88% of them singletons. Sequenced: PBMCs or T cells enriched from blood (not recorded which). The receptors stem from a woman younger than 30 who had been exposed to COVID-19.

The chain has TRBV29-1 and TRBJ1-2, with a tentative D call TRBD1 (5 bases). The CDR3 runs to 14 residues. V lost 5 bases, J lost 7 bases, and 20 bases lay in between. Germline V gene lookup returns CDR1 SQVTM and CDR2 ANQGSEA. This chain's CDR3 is CSVTPPDRAFGYTF. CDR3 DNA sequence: TGCAGCGTTACACCCCCAGACAGAGCCTTTGGCTACACCTTC.

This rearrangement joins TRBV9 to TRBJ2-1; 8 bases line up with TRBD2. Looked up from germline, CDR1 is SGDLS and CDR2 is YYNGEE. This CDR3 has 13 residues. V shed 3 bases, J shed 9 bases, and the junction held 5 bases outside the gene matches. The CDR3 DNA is TGTGCCAGCAGCGCATTAGCGGGACTTGAGCAGTTCTTC. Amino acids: CASSALAGLEQFF.

CDR3 sequence (DNA): TGCGCCAGCAGGTCAGGATTGCATTTT. Its protein product is CASRSGLHF. The chain recombines TRBV5-1 with TRBJ1-5; D gene ambiguous. The CDR3 has 9 residues. Germline V gives CDR1 SGHRS, CDR2 YFSETQ. Between the trimmed V and J ends, which lost 5 bases and 15 bases, there was a span of 9 bases.

CDR3 protein: CASSDRTSGRADEQFF. The CDR3 DNA follows: TGCGCCAGCAGTGACCGGACTAGCGGGAGGGCCGATGAGCAGTTCTTC. V usage is TRBV10-1 and J usage is TRBJ2-1, with 15 nucleotides matching TRBD2. The CDR3 contains 16 residues. Trimming took 3 bases from V and 8 from J; bases not matched to a gene: 5. Germline V gives CDR1 WNHNN, CDR2 SYGVQD (reference sequence).

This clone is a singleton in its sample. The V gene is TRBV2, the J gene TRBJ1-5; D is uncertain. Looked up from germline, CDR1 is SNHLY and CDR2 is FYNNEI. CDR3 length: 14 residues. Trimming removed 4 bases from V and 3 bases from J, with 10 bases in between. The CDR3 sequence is CASSGWASNQPQHF. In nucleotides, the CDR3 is TGTGCCAGCAGTGGGTGGGCCTCCAATCAGCCCCAGCATTTT.

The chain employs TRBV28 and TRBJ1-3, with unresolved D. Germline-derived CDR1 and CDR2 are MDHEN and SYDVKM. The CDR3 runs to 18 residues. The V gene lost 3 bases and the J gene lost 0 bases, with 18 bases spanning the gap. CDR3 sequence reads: CASSFRENRRSSGNTIYF. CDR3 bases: TGTGCCAGCAGTTTTAGGGAGAATAGACGCAGCTCTGGAAACACCATATATTTT.

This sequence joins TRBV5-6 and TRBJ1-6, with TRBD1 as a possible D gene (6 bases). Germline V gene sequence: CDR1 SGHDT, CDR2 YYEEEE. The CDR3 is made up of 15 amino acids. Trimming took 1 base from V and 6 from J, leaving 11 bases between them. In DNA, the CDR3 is TGTGCCAGCAGCTTGATCCCAGGGGTTAATTCACCCCTCCACTTT. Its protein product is CASSLIPGVNSPLHF. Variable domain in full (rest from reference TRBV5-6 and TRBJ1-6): DAGVTQSPTHLIKTRGQQVTLRCSPKSGHDTVSWYQQALGQGPQFIFQYYEEEERQRGNFPDRFSGHQFPNYSSELNVNALLLGDSALYLCASSLIPGVNSPLHFGNGTRLTVT.

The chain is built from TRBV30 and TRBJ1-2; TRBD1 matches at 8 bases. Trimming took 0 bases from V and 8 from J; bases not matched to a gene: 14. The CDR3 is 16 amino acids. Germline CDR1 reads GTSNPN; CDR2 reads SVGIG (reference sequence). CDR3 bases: TGTGCCTGGAGTGTACGACTGGGGGGGGACAGGAAAGGCTACACCTTC. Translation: CAWSVRLGGDRKGYTF.

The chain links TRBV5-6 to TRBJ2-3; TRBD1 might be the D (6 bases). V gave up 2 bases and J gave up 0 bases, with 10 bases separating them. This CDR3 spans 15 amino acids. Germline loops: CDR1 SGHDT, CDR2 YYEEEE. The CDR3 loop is CASSFEGVSTDTQYF. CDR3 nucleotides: TGTGCCAGCAGCTTCGAGGGGGTCAGCACAGATACGCAGTATTTT. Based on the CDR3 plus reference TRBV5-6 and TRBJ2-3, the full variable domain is DAGVTQSPTHLIKTRGQQVTLRCSPKSGHDTVSWYQQALGQGPQFIFQYYEEEERQRGNFPDRFSGHQFPNYSSELNVNALLLGDSALYLCASSFEGVSTDTQYFGPGTRLTVL.

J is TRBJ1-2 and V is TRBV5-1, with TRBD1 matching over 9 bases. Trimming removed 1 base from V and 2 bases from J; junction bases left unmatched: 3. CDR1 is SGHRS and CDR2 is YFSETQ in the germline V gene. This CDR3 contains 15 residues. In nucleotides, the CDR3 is TGCGCCAGCAGCTTGCAACAGGGGGCGAACTATGGCTACACCTTC. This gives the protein CASSLQQGANYGYTF.

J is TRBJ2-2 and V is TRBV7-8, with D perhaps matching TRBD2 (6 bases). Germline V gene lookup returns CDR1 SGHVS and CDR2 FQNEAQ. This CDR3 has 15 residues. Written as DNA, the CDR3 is TGTGCAGGGGCAGGCGGTTCGGGGGACACCGGGGAGCTGTTTTTT. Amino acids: CAGAGGSGDTGELFF.

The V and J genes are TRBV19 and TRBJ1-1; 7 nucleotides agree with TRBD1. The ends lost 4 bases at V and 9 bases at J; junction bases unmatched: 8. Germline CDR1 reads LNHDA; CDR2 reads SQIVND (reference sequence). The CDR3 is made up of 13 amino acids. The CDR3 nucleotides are TGTGCCAGTAGTAAGGGACAGACACTGAAAGCTTTCTTT. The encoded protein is CASSKGQTLKAFF.

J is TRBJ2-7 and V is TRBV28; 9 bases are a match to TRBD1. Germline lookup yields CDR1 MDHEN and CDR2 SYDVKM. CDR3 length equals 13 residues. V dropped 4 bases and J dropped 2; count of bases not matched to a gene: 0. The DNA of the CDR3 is TGTGCCAGCAGTTGGACAGGGGCCTACGAGCAGTACTTC. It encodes CASSWTGAYEQYF.

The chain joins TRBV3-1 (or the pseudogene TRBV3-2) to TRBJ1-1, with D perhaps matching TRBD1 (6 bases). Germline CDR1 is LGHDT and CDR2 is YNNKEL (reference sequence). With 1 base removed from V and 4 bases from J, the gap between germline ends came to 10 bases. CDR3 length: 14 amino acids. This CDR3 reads CASSQADRPTEAFF. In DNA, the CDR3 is TGTGCCAGCAGCCAAGCAGACAGGCCCACTGAAGCTTTCTTT.

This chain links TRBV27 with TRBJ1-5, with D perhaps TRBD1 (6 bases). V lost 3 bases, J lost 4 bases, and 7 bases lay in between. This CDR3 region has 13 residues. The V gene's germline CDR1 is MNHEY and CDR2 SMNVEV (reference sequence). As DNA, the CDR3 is TGTGCCAGCAGTTTCCAGGGGAATCAGCCCCAGCATTTT. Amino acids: CASSFQGNQPQHF.

The CDR3 DNA sequence: TGTGCCAGCAGCTTTATCACCTCGGGACAGGCTACGAATTCACCCCTCCACTTT. Translating gives CASSFITSGQATNSPLHF. This rearrangement joins TRBV7-2 to TRBJ1-6, with 8 bases that match TRBD1. V was clipped by 3 bases and J by 7 bases; unmatched bases: 14. Germline V gives CDR1 SGHTA, CDR2 FQGNSA. This CDR3 is 18 amino acids long.

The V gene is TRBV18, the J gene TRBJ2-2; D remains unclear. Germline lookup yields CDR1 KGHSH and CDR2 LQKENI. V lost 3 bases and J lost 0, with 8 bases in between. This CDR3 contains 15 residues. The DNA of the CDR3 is TGTGCCAGCTCACCGATTGCAGCGAACACCGGGGAGCTGTTTTTT. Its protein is CASSPIAANTGELFF. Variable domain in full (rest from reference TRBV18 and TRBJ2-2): NAGVMQNPRHLVRRRGQEARLRCSPMKGHSHVYWYRQLPEEGLKFMVYLQKENIIDESGMPKERFSAEFPKEGPSILRIQQVVRGDSAAYFCASSPIAANTGELFFGEGSRLTVL.

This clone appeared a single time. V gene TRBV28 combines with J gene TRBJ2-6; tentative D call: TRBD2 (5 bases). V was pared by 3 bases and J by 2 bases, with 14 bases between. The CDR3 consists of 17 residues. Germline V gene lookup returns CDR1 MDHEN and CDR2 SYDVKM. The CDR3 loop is CASSFFEGNAGANVLTF. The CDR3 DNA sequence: TGTGCCAGCAGTTTCTTCGAGGGTAACGCTGGGGCCAACGTCCTGACTTTC.

The CDR3, as DNA: TGCAGTGCTATTCAACGGGAGACCCAGTACTTC. Translated, it gives CSAIQRETQYF. This chain connects TRBV20-1 to TRBJ2-5; D remains ambiguous. The ends were cut back, 4 bases at V and 5 bases at J, with 8 bases in the middle. Germline V gene sequence: CDR1 DFQATT, CDR2 SNEGSKA (reference sequence). This CDR3 has 11 residues.

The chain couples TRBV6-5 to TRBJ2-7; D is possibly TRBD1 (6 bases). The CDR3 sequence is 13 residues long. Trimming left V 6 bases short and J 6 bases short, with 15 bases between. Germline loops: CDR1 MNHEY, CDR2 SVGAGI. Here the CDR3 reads CASRVTGNPEQYF. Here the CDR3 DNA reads TGTGCCAGCAGGGTAACAGGGAACCCCGAGCAGTACTTC.

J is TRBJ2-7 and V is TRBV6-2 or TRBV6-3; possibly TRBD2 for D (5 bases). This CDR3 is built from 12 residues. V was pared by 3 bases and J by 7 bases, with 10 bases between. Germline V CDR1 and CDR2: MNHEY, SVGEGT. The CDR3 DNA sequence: TGTGCCAGCAGTTATACCGGAGGTGAGCAGTACTTC. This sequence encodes CASSYTGGEQYF.

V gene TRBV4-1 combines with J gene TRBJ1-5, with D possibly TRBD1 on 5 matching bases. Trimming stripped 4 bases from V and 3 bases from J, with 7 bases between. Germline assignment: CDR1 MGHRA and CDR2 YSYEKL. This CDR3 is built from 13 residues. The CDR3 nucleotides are TGCGCCAGCAGCCGGACACCCAATCAGCCCCAGCATTTT. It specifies CASSRTPNQPQHF.

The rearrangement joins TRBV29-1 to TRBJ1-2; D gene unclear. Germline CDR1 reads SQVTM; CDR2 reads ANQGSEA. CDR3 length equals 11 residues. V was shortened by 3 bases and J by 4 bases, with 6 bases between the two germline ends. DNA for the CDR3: TGCAGCGTTGATGACATCTATGGCTACACCTTC. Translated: CSVDDIYGYTF.

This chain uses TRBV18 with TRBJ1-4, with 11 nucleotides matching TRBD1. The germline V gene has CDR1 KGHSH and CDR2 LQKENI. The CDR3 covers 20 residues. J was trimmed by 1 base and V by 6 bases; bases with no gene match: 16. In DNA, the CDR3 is TGTGCCAGCTCCCAAACCCCCGGGACAGGGGGTAAGGGAACTAATGAAAAACTGTTTTTT. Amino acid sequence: CASSQTPGTGGKGTNEKLFF.

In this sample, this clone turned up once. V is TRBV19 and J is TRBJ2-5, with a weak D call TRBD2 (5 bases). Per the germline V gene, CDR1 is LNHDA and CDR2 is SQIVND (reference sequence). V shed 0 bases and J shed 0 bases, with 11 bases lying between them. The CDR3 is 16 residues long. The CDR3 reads CASSIDSSGYQETQYF. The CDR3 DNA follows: TGTGCCAGTAGTATAGATAGCTCGGGGTACCAAGAGACCCAGTACTTC.

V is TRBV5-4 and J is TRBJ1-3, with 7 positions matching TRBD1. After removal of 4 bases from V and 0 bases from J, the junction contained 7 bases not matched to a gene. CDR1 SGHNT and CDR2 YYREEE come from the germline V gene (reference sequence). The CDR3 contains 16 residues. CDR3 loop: CASSPGQPSSGNTIYF. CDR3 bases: TGTGCCAGCAGCCCGGGACAGCCCAGCTCTGGAAACACCATATATTTT. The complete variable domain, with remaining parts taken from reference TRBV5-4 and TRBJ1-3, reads ETGVTQSPTHLIKTRGQQVTLRCSSQSGHNTVSWYQQALGQGPQFIFQYYREEENGRGNFPPRFSGLQFPNYSSELNVNALELDDSALYLCASSPGQPSSGNTIYFGEGSWLTVV.

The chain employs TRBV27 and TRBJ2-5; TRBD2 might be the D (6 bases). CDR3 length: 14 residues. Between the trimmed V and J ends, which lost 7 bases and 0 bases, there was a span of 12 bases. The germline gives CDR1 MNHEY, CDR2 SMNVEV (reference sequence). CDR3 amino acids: CASNPRDYQETQYF. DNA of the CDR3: TGTGCCAGCAACCCCCGGGACTACCAAGAGACCCAGTACTTC.